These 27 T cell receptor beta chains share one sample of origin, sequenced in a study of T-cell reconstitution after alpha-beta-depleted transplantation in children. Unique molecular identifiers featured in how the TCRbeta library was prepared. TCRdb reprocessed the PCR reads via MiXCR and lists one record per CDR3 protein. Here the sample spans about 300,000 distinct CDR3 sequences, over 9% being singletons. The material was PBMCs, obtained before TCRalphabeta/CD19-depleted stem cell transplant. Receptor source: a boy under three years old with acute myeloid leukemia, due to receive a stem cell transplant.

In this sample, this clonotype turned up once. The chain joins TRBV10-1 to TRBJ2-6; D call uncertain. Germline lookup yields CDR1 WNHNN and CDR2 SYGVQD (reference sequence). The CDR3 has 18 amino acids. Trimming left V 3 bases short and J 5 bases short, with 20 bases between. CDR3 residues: CASSDDGIPFWRANVLTF. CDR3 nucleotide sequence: TGCGCCAGCAGTGATGACGGAATCCCTTTCTGGAGGGCCAACGTCCTGACTTTC.

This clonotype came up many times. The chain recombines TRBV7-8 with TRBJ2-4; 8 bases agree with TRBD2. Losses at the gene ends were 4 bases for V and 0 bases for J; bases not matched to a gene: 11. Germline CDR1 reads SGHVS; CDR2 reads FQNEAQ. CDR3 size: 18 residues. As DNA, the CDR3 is TGTGCCAGCAGCTCCCCCGACCGGGGGGGCCTAGCCAAAAACATTCAGTACTTC. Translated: CASSSPDRGGLAKNIQYF. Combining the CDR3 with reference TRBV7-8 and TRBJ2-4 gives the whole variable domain GAGVSQSPRYKVAKRGQDVALRCDPISGHVSLFWYQQALGQGPEFLTYFQNEAQLDKSGLPSDRFFAERPEGSVSTLKIQRTQQEDSAVYLCASSSPDRGGLAKNIQYFGAGTRLSVL.

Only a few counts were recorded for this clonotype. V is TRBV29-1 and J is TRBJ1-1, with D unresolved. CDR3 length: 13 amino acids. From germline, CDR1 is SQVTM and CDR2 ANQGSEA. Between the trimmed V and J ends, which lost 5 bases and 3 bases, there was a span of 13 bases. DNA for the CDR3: TGCAGCGTTTGGGCGGCAAGTCACACTGAAGCTTTCTTT. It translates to CSVWAASHTEAFF.

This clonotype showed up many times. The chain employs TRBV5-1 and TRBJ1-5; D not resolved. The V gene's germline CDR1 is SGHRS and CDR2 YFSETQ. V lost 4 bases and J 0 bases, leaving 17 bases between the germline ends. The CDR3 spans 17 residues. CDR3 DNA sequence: TGCGCCAGCAGCATAAGCCCCGGGGAATATAGCAATCAGCCCCAGCATTTT. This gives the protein CASSISPGEYSNQPQHF.

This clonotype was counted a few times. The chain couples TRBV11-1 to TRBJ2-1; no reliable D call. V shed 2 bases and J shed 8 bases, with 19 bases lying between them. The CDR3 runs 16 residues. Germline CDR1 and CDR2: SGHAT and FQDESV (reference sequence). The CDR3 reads CASSLSQIGRFDEQFF. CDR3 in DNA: TGTGCCAGCAGCTTATCCCAGATTGGAAGGTTCGATGAGCAGTTCTTC.

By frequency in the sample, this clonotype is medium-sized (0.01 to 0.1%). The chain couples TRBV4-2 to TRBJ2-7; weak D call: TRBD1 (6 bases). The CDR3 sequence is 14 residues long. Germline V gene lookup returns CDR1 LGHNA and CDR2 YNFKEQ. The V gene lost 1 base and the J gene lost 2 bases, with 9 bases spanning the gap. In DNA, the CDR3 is TGTGCCAGCAGCCAAGGGGGGCAGGCCTACGAGCAGTACTTC. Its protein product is CASSQGGQAYEQYF.

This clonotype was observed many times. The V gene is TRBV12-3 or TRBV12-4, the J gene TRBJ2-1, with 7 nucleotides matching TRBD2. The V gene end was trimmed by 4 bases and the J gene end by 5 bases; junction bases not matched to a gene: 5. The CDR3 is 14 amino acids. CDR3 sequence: CASSWGGVNNEQFF. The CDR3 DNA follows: TGTGCCAGCAGTTGGGGGGGGGTCAACAATGAGCAGTTCTTC.

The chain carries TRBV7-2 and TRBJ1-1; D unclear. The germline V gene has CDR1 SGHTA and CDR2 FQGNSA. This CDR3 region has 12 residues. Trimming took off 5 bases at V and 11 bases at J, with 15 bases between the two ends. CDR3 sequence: CASSHSRTGAFF. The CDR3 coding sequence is TGTGCCAGCAGCCACTCCCGGACGGGGGCTTTCTTT. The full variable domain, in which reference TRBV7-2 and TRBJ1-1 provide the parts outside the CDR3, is GAGVSQSPSNKVTEKGKDVELRCDPISGHTALYWYRQSLGQGLEFLIYFQGNSAPDKSGLPSDRFSAERTGGSVSTLTIQRTQQEDSAVYLCASSHSRTGAFFGQGTRLTVV.

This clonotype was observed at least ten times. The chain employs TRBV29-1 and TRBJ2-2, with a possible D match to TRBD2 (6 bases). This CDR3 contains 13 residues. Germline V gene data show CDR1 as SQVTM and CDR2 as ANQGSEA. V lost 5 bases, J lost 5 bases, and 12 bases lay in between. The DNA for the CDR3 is TGCAGCGTTCCGGGAGCAGGGACCGGGGAGCTGTTTTTT. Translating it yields CSVPGAGTGELFF.

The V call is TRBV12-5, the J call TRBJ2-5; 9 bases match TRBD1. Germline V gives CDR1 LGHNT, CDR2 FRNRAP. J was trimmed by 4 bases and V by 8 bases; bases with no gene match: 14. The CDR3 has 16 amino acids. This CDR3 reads CASRYGTGRLGETQYF. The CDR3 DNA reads TGTGCTAGTCGATACGGGACAGGGAGATTGGGAGAGACCCAGTACTTC. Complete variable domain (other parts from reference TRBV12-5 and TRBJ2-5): DARVTQTPRHKVTEMGQEVTMRCQPILGHNTVFWYRQTMMQGLELLAYFRNRAPLDDSGMPKDRFSAEMPDATLATLKIQPSEPRDSAVYFCASRYGTGRLGETQYFGPGTRLLVL.

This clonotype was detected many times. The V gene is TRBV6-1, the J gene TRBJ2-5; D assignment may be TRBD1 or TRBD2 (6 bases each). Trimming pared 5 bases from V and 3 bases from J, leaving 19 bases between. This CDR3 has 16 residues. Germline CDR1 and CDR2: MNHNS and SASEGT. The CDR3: CASSTTSRGAKETQYF. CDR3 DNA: TGTGCCAGCAGTACAACTTCGAGGGGGGCCAAAGAGACCCAGTACTTC.

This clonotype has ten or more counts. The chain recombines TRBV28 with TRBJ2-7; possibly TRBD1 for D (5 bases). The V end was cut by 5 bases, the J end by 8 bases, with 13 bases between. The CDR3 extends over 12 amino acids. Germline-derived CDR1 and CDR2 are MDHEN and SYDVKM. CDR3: CASSPTGRKQYF. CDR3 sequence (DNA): TGTGCCAGCAGTCCTACAGGTCGCAAGCAGTACTTC.

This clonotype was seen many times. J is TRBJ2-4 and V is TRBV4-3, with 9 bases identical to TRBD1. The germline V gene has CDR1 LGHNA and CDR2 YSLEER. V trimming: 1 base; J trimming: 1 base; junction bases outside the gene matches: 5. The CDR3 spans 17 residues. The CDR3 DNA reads TGCGCCAGCAGCCAAGTCGGACAGGGGAGGGCCAAAAACATTCAGTACTTC. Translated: CASSQVGQGRAKNIQYF.

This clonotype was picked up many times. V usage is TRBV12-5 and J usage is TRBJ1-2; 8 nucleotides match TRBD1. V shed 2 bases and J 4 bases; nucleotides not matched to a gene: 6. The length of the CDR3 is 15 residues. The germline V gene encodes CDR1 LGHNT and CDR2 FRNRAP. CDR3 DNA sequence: TGTGCTAGTGGTTTGAGCAGGGGACAGGTCTATGGCTACACCTTC. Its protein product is CASGLSRGQVYGYTF.

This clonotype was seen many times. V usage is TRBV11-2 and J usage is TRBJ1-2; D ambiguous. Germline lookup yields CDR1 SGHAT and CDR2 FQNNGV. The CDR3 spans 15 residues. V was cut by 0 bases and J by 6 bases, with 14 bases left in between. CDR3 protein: CASSLDKVRSDGYTF. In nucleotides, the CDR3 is TGTGCCAGCAGCTTAGATAAGGTCAGGTCTGATGGCTACACCTTC. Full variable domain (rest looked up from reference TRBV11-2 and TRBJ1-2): EAGVAQSPRYKIIEKRQSVAFWCNPISGHATLYWYQQILGQGPKLLIQFQNNGVVDDSQLPKDRFSAERLKGVDSTLKIQPAKLEDSAVYLCASSLDKVRSDGYTFGSGTRLTVV.

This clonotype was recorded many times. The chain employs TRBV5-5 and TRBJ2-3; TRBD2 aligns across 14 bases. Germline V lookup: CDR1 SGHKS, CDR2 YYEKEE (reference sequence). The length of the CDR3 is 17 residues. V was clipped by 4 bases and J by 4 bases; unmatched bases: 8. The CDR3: CASSRKGLAGDPDTQYF. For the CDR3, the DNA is TGTGCCAGCAGCCGGAAGGGACTAGCGGGAGATCCAGATACGCAGTATTTT.

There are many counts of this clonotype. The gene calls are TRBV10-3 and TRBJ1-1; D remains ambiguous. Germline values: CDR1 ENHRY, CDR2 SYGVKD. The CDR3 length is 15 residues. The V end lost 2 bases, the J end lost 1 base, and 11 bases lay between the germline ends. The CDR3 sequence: CAISEPTSGNTEAFF. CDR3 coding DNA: TGTGCCATCAGTGAGCCGACCTCAGGGAACACTGAAGCTTTCTTT.

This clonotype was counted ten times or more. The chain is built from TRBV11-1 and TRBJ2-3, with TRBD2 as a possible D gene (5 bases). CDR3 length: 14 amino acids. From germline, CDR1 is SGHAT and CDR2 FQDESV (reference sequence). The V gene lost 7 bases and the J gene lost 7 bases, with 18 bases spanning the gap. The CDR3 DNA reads TGTGCCAGCACGGGCGCTAGAGGGCCCAATACGCAGTATTTT. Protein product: CASTGARGPNTQYF.

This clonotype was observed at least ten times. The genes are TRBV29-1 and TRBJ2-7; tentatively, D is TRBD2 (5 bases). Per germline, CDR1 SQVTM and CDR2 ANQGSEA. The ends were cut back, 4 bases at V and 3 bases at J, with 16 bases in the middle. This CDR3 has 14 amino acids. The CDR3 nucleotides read TGCAGCGTTGTTGTCTGGGAGCAGTTCTACGAGCAGTACTTC. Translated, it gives CSVVVWEQFYEQYF.

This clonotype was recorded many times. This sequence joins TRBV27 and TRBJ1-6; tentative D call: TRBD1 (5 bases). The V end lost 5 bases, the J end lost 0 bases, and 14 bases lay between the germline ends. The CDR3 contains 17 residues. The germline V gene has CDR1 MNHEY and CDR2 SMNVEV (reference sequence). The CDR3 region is CASSRTNSRSYNSPLHF. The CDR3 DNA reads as TGTGCCAGCAGTCGGACAAACAGTCGCTCCTATAATTCACCCCTCCACTTT.

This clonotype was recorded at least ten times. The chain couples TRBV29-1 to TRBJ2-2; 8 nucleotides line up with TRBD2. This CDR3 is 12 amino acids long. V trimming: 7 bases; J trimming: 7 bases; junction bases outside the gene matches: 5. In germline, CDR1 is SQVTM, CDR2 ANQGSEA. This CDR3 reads CSGREGSGELFF. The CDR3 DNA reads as TGCAGCGGACGGGAGGGGAGCGGGGAGCTGTTTTTT.

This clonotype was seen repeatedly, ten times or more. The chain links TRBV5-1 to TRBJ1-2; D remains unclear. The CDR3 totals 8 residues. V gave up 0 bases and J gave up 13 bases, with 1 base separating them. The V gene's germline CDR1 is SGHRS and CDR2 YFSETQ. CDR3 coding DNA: TGCGCCAGCAGCTTGGCCACCTTC. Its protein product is CASSLATF.

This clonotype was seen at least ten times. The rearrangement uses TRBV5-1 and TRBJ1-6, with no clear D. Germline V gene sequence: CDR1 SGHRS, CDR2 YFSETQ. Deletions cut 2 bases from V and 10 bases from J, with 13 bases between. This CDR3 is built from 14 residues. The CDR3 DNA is TGCGCCAGCAGCTTTTCGGGGTATCGGTCACCCCTCCACTTT. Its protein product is CASSFSGYRSPLHF. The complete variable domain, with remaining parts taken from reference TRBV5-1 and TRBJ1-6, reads KAGVTQTPRYLIKTRGQQVTLSCSPISGHRSVSWYQQTPGQGLQFLFEYFSETQRNKGNFPGRFSGRQFSNSRSEMNVSTLELGDSALYLCASSFSGYRSPLHFGNGTRLTVT.

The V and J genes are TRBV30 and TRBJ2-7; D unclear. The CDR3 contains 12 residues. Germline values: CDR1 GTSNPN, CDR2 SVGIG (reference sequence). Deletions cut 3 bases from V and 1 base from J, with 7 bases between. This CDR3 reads CAWRRASYEQYF. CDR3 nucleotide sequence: TGTGCCTGGAGAAGGGCATCCTACGAGCAGTACTTC.

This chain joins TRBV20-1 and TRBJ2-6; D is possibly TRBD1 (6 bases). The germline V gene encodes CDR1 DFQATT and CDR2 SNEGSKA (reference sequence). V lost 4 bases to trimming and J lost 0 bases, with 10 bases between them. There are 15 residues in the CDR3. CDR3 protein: CSATGDISGANVLTF. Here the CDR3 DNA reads TGCAGTGCTACCGGGGACATCTCTGGGGCCAACGTCCTGACTTTC.

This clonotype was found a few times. The CDR3 region has the DNA TGCAGTGCTACGACGGGGCGGGGGGGCGTTCGGACAGATACGCAGTATTTT. It specifies CSATTGRGGVRTDTQYF. The chain is built from TRBV20-1 and TRBJ2-3, with 9 positions matching TRBD2. The CDR3 runs 17 residues. With V trimmed by 4 bases and J by 3 bases, 14 bases remained unmatched. The germline gives CDR1 DFQATT, CDR2 SNEGSKA (reference sequence).

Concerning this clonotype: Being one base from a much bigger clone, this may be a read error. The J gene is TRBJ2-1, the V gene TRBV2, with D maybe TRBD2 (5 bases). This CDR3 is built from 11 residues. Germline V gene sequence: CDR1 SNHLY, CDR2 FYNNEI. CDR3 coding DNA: TGTGCCAGCATAGAGGGCAATCAGCAGTTCTTC. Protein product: CASIEGNQQFF. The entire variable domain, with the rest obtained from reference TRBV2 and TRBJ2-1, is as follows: EPEVTQTPSHQVTQMGQEVILRCVPISNHLYFYWYRQILGQKVEFLVSFYNNEISEKSEIFDDQFSVERPDGSNFTLKIRSTKLEDSAMYFCASIEGNQQFFGPGTRLTVL.